One and the same sample provided the 4 T cell receptor beta chains below, sequenced in a study of blood T cell repertoires in COVID-19. Only in-frame clones appear in the TCRdb table, and some are missing; sequencing was by immunoSEQ multiplex PCR. The sample lists under 300,000 clones, about four fifths occurring once. Input material: peripheral blood. The receptor source for this set is a woman aged 18-35 years with acute or convalescent COVID-19.

V usage is TRBV11-3 and J usage is TRBJ2-2, with 9 bases aligning to TRBD2. There are 15 residues in the CDR3. CDR1 is SGHNT, CDR2 YENEEA, per germline. The trim removed 1 base at V and 4 bases at J, leaving 1 base unmatched. The CDR3 DNA follows: TGTGCCAGCAGCTTAGGACTAGCGGCCACCGGGGAGCTGTTTTTT. Translated, it gives CASSLGLAATGELFF.

V is TRBV7-9 and J is TRBJ2-5, with a weak D call TRBD1 (6 bases). Trimming stripped 1 base from V and 4 bases from J, with 13 bases between. The length of the CDR3 is 15 residues. In germline, CDR1 is SEHNR, CDR2 FQNEAQ (reference sequence). This CDR3 reads CASSLVSLGAETQYF. The DNA of the CDR3 is TGTGCCAGCAGCTTAGTAAGTCTGGGGGCAGAGACCCAGTACTTC.

This chain links TRBV5-6 with TRBJ1-2; 9 bases match TRBD1. The CDR3 consists of 17 residues. V trimming: 2 bases; J trimming: 3 bases; junction bases outside the gene matches: 11. CDR1 SGHDT and CDR2 YYEEEE come from the germline V gene. CDR3 residues: CASSLGDRVFLDYGYTF. CDR3 DNA sequence: TGTGCCAGCAGCTTAGGGGACAGGGTTTTTCTGGACTATGGCTACACCTTC.

Written as DNA, the CDR3 is TGCGCCAGCAGCCAGGGGCCCCAAGACAACATCGACGAGCAGTACTTC. It yields the protein CASSQGPQDNIDEQYF. The chain couples TRBV4-1 to TRBJ2-7, with D tentatively TRBD1 (5 bases). V was cut by 3 bases and J by 5 bases, with 20 bases left in between. The length of the CDR3 is 16 residues. Germline lookup yields CDR1 MGHRA and CDR2 YSYEKL.